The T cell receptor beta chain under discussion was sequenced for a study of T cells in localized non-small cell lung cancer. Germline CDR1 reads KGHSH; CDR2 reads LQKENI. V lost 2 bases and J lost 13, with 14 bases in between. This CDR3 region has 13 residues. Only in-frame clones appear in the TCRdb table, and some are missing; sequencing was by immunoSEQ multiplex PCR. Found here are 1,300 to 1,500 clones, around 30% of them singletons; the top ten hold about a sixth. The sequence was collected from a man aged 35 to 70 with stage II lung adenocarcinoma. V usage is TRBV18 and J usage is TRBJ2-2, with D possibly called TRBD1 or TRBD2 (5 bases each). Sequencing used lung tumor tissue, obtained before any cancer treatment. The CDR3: CASSPETGTGLFF. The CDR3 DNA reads TGTGCCAGCTCACCAGAGACGGGGACGGGGCTGTTTTTT.